A selection of T cell receptor beta chains follows, all from one sample in a study of neurological immune-mediated disorders. A single record per CDR3 protein comes from TCRdb applying MiXCR to the 5' RACE reads. Counted here are about 33,000 distinct CDR3 sequences, more than 1.3% occurring once; the ten biggest clones make up about 9%. The sample comprised PBMCs. All receptors derive from a young woman with multiple sclerosis. CDR3s include the opening cysteine and the closing phenylalanine or tryptophan. D genes are given only for firm matches. Only part of the rows carry a size: once, few, many, or a class if the clone is expanded.

J,D,size,V,CDR3,DNA
TRBJ2-5,-,many,TRBV20-1,CSASQGGETQYF,TGCAGTGCTAGTCAGGGGGGAGAGACCCAGTACTTC
TRBJ2-1,TRBD2,many,TRBV5-1,CASSSGGGAGNEQFF,TGCGCCAGCAGCTCCGGCGGGGGGGCCGGGAATGAGCAGTTCTTC
TRBJ2-3,TRBD1,many,TRBV5-6,CASSFGQDTDTQYF,TGTGCCAGCAGCTTCGGACAGGACACAGATACGCAGTATTTT
TRBJ1-2,-,many,TRBV20-1,CSASHRTNYGYTF,TGCAGTGCTAGTCACAGAACAAACTATGGCTACACCTTC
TRBJ1-1,-,many,TRBV5-1,CASKTEGNTEAFF,TGCGCCAGCAAGACAGAAGGGAACACTGAAGCTTTCTTT
TRBJ2-5,TRBD2,-,TRBV20-1,CSLQAGAQETQYF,TGCAGCTTACAAGCGGGGGCCCAAGAGACCCAGTACTTC
TRBJ2-2,-,many,TRBV7-2,CASRQFGELFF,TGTGCCAGCAGACAGTTCGGGGAGCTGTTTTTT
TRBJ2-3,-,many,TRBV12-3/TRBV12-4,CASSPAGKDTQYF,TGTGCCAGCAGTCCCGCAGGGAAAGATACGCAGTATTTT
TRBJ2-5,TRBD2,many,TRBV29-1,CSVLPGLGGETQYF,TGCAGCGTCCTACCGGGACTAGGAGGGGAGACCCAGTACTTC
TRBJ1-1,TRBD1,many,TRBV7-9,CASSLRAGGLNEAFF,TGTGCCAGCAGCTTAAGAGCAGGGGGGCTTAATGAAGCTTTCTTT
TRBJ1-2,-,many,TRBV18,CASSPEGTVYGYTF,TGTGCCAGCTCACCCGAGGGTACAGTCTATGGCTACACCTTC
TRBJ1-1,-,many,TRBV12-3/TRBV12-4,CASSLGFGTEAFF,TGTGCCAGCAGTCTGGGGTTTGGCACTGAAGCTTTCTTT
TRBJ1-1,-,many,TRBV10-3,CATSRDQVNTEAFF,TGTGCCACATCCCGGGACCAGGTGAACACTGAAGCTTTCTTT
TRBJ1-1,-,many,TRBV20-1,CSVQTGQAGTEAFF,TGCAGTGTTCAGACCGGGCAAGCCGGCACTGAAGCTTTCTTT
TRBJ2-7,-,many,TRBV20-1,CSAEDNYEQYF,TGCAGTGCTGAGGACAACTACGAGCAGTACTTC
TRBJ2-3,-,many,TRBV7-2,CASSYTQYF,TGTGCCAGCAGCTATACGCAGTATTTT
TRBJ2-5,TRBD2,many,TRBV6-6,CASSSSGGAGETQYF,TGTGCCAGCAGTTCTAGCGGGGGGGCAGGGGAGACCCAGTACTTC
TRBJ2-7,TRBD2,many,TRBV7-2,CASSSSGGGSYEQYF,TGTGCCAGCAGCTCGAGCGGGGGAGGCTCCTACGAGCAGTACTTC
TRBJ2-7,TRBD1,many,TRBV12-3/TRBV12-4,CASSLWEQGPYEQYF,TGTGCCAGCAGTTTATGGGAACAGGGGCCCTACGAGCAGTACTTC
TRBJ1-1,-,few,TRBV4-2,CASSQGSGTEAFF,TGTGCCAGCAGCCAAGGCTCCGGAACTGAAGCTTTCTTT
TRBJ1-3,-,many,TRBV6-6,CASMRSGNTIYF,TGTGCCAGCATGAGATCTGGAAACACCATATATTTT
TRBJ2-3,-,many,TRBV7-2,CASSLVGSRGTDTQYF,TGTGCCAGCAGCTTAGTCGGGTCCCGGGGCACAGATACGCAGTATTTT
TRBJ2-1,TRBD1,many,TRBV4-3,CASSYGTGDYNEQFF,TGCGCCAGCAGCTACGGGACAGGGGACTACAATGAGCAGTTCTTC
TRBJ2-3,-,many,TRBV7-6,CASSLEGGTGTDTQYF,TGTGCCAGCAGCCTCGAGGGGGGCACTGGCACAGATACGCAGTATTTT
TRBJ1-1,-,many,TRBV13,CASSLGGSMNTEAFF,TGTGCCAGCAGCTTAGGGGGGTCGATGAACACTGAAGCTTTCTTT
TRBJ2-5,TRBD2,many,TRBV7-6,CASSLGASGGKGTQYF,TGTGCCAGCAGCTTGGGCGCTAGCGGGGGGAAAGGCACCCAGTACTTC
TRBJ1-2,-,many,TRBV20-1,CSARVPQGSYGYTF,TGCAGTGCTAGAGTACCTCAGGGGTCCTATGGCTACACCTTC
TRBJ2-7,-,many,TRBV5-1,CASSFVGREQYF,TGCGCCAGCAGCTTCGTGGGCAGGGAGCAGTACTTC
TRBJ1-1,-,many,TRBV6-5,CASSYSAGEAFF,TGTGCCAGCAGTTACTCGGCAGGGGAGGCTTTCTTT
TRBJ2-1,-,many,TRBV7-9,CASTEGSYNEQFF,TGTGCCAGCACTGAGGGCTCCTACAATGAGCAGTTCTTC
TRBJ2-7,-,many,TRBV6-5,CASSYSTGAEQYF,TGTGCCAGCAGTTACTCGACGGGGGCCGAGCAGTACTTC
TRBJ2-5,-,many,TRBV3-1,CASSTHRGATETQYF,TGTGCCAGCAGCACACACCGGGGGGCGACGGAGACCCAGTACTTC
TRBJ2-2,-,few,TRBV9,CASSRNTNTGELFF,TGTGCCAGCAGTCGTAATACGAACACCGGGGAGCTGTTTTTT
TRBJ2-2,-,few,TRBV7-8,CASITTRQAGELFF,TGTGCCAGCATCACTACTCGACAGGCCGGGGAGCTGTTTTTT
TRBJ2-5,-,many,TRBV7-8,CASSQTGKETQYF,TGTGCCAGCAGCCAAACAGGGAAAGAGACCCAGTACTTC
TRBJ1-5,-,many,TRBV2,CASSSTGRQPQHF,TGTGCCAGCTCCTCCACGGGGCGACAGCCCCAGCATTTT
TRBJ2-7,-,many,TRBV18,CASSPTRGYEQYF,TGTGCCAGCTCACCCACCAGGGGCTACGAGCAGTACTTC
TRBJ1-2,TRBD1,many,TRBV24-1,CATSDPRTGGAYGYTF,TGTGCCACCAGTGATCCCCGGACAGGAGGGGCATATGGCTACACCTTC
TRBJ2-3,-,many,TRBV25-1,CASSVGTASTDTQYF,TGTGCCAGCAGTGTGGGAACAGCTAGCACAGATACGCAGTATTTT
TRBJ2-3,TRBD2,many,TRBV7-8,CASSLSGGGGQILQYF,TGTGCCAGCAGCTTATCCGGGGGGGGAGGACAGATACTGCAGTATTTT
TRBJ1-1,-,medium-sized,TRBV20-1,CSAGSADSFMNTEAFF,TGCAGTGCAGGTTCAGCGGACTCGTTCATGAACACTGAAGCTTTCTTT
TRBJ2-2,-,many,TRBV4-2,CASSQETARTGELFF,TGTGCCAGCAGCCAAGAAACCGCACGCACCGGGGAGCTGTTTTTT
TRBJ1-1,-,many,TRBV9,CASSLTGTPGTEAFF,TGTGCCAGCAGCCTAACCGGGACCCCAGGCACTGAAGCTTTCTTT
TRBJ2-3,-,many,TRBV7-2,CASSFSGPYTDTQYF,TGTGCCAGCAGCTTCTCGGGCCCCTACACAGATACGCAGTATTTT
TRBJ1-5,-,many,TRBV7-9,CASSLGTAQPQHF,TGTGCCAGCAGCTTAGGAACGGCTCAGCCCCAGCATTTT
TRBJ1-4,TRBD1,many,TRBV25-1,CASSESGQGGEKLFF,TGTGCCAGCAGTGAATCGGGACAGGGAGGTGAAAAACTGTTTTTT